This entry concerns a single T cell receptor beta chain. Trimming stripped 5 bases from V and 3 bases from J, with 10 bases between. Germline V CDR1 and CDR2: LGHDT, YNNKEL (reference sequence). This CDR3 contains 13 residues. Under the authors' procedure: The authors estimated nucleated cell counts from reference gene primer amplification. The repertoire was sequenced with immunoSEQ multiplex PCR; TCRdb's copy has only in-frame clones and lacks some. That table supplies the V and J calls and clone size; D and trimming were determined from the DNA. There are 400,000 or so clones in the sample; 85% to 90% occur only once, and around 1.1% lies in the top ten. Participant age was about 18 to 89 years, and participants resided in fewer than 30 US areas. The recovered donors of Cohort 3 showed two negative PCRs, clearance, or symptom resolution. The source of the sample is a study of blood T cell repertoires in COVID-19. On the study more broadly: The analysed material was cDNA or gDNA that came from T cells, B-cell-depleted T cells, or PBMCs.

This rearrangement joins TRBV3-1 (or the pseudogene TRBV3-2) to TRBJ1-2, with D tentatively TRBD1 (6 bases). Sequenced: PBMCs or T cells enriched from blood (not recorded which). The sequence derives from a man in his thirties or forties who had recovered from COVID-19. The CDR3 is CASSFQGHYGYTF. DNA for the CDR3: TGTGCCAGCAGCTTTCAGGGGCACTATGGCTACACCTTC.